The 27 T cell receptor beta chains below all came from one sample that was sequenced in a study of brain T cells in children with intractable seizures. Here immunoSEQ multiplex PCR was the method, and the copy in TCRdb shows in-frame clones only, minus some. This repertoire shows about 340,000 clones, roughly 93% found once; its top ten account for under 7%. Time point indicated: blood from clinic visit 5 months post-surgery; TSC patient then seizure free. Sequencing used peripheral blood, obtained more than 4 months after surgery. Receptor source: a boy in the first two years of life with tuberous sclerosis and intractable seizures.

This chain links TRBV4-1 with TRBJ2-3; no firm D call. The V and J ends lost 0 bases and 2 bases respectively, with 12 bases between them. The germline CDR1 and CDR2 sequences are MGHRA and YSYEKL. The CDR3 is made up of 16 amino acids. CDR3 nucleotide sequence: TGCGCCAGCAGCCAAGAATCGGGCAGGAACACAGATACGCAGTATTTT. Translating gives CASSQESGRNTDTQYF.

The chain carries TRBV7-8 and TRBJ1-2; possibly TRBD1 for D (5 bases). V was shortened by 1 base and J by 8 bases, with 17 bases between the two germline ends. The CDR3 contains 15 residues. Germline V CDR1 and CDR2: SGHVS, FQNEAQ. The CDR3 reads CASSLGGRSPAGYTF. CDR3 nucleotide sequence: TGTGCCAGCAGCTTAGGGGGACGGAGCCCCGCCGGCTACACCTTC. Full variable domain (rest looked up from reference TRBV7-8 and TRBJ1-2): GAGVSQSPRYKVAKRGQDVALRCDPISGHVSLFWYQQALGQGPEFLTYFQNEAQLDKSGLPSDRFFAERPEGSVSTLKIQRTQQEDSAVYLCASSLGGRSPAGYTFGSGTRLTVV.

This chain joins TRBV6-5 and TRBJ2-3; the match to TRBD2 covers 9 bases. The CDR3 is 15 residues long. The J segment lost 2 bases and the V segment lost 4 bases, leaving 4 bases of the junction unmatched. In germline, CDR1 is MNHEY, CDR2 SVGAGI. The CDR3 here is CASSSTSGFTDTQYF. In DNA form, the CDR3 reads TGTGCCAGCAGTTCCACTAGCGGGTTCACAGATACGCAGTATTTT.

The chain links TRBV27 to TRBJ2-7; D not resolved. Trimming pared 1 base from V and 0 bases from J, leaving 10 bases between. Germline CDR1 is MNHEY and CDR2 is SMNVEV (reference sequence). The CDR3 totals 15 residues. CDR3 protein: CASSLFPPSSYEQYF. CDR3 DNA sequence: TGTGCCAGCAGTTTATTTCCTCCGAGCTCCTACGAGCAGTACTTC.

The chain recombines TRBV30 with TRBJ1-1; D remains ambiguous. The CDR3 covers 13 residues. V was cut by 0 bases and J by 7 bases, with 12 bases left in between. Germline lookup yields CDR1 GTSNPN and CDR2 SVGIG (reference sequence). CDR3 loop: CAWSVRVSGEAFF. The CDR3 nucleotides are TGTGCCTGGAGTGTAAGGGTATCGGGTGAAGCTTTCTTT.

The chain joins TRBV6-6 to TRBJ2-7; TRBD1 matches 9 bases. The CDR3 is 13 amino acids. Germline lookup yields CDR1 MNHNY and CDR2 SVGAGI (reference sequence). After removal of 6 bases from V and 4 bases from J, the junction contained 4 bases not matched to a gene. The CDR3, as DNA: TGTGCCAGCAGCTCCGACAGGGGGTACGAGCAGTACTTC. This sequence encodes CASSSDRGYEQYF.

The V call is TRBV9, the J call TRBJ1-3; no clear D. Trimming shortened V by 4 bases and J by 0 bases, and 8 bases separated the two germline ends. The CDR3 totals 14 residues. CDR1 and CDR2 from the germline V gene are SGDLS and YYNGEE. The CDR3 bases are TGTGCCAGCAGCTTGGCGGTCTCTGGAAACACCATATATTTT. Amino acid sequence: CASSLAVSGNTIYF.

The J gene is TRBJ1-5, the V gene TRBV3-1 (or the pseudogene TRBV3-2); D gene uncertain. The germline CDR1 and CDR2 sequences are LGHDT and YNNKEL (reference sequence). This CDR3 has 14 amino acids. The V and J ends lost 1 base and 5 bases respectively, with 9 bases between them. This chain's CDR3 is CASSQAGEYQPQHF. The CDR3, as DNA: TGTGCCAGCAGCCAAGCCGGGGAATATCAGCCCCAGCATTTT.

The sample holds one count of this clone. The chain links TRBV27 to TRBJ1-6; D is ambiguous. Trimming took 2 bases from V and 8 from J, leaving 13 bases between them. The CDR3 has 15 amino acids. Germline loops: CDR1 MNHEY, CDR2 SMNVEV (reference sequence). CDR3 sequence reads: CASSLGERDYSPLHF. The CDR3 DNA sequence: TGTGCCAGCAGTTTAGGAGAAAGGGATTATTCACCCCTCCACTTT.

CDR3 residues: CASSPQGRGYSYNSPLHF. Here the CDR3 DNA reads TGTGCCAGCTCACCACAAGGACGGGGTTACTCCTATAATTCACCCCTCCACTTT. The gene calls are TRBV18 and TRBJ1-6; D gene uncertain. The V end was cut by 1 base, the J end by 0 bases, with 13 bases between. Germline V gene data show CDR1 as KGHSH and CDR2 as LQKENI. This CDR3 region has 18 residues.

The rearrangement uses TRBV3-1 (or the pseudogene TRBV3-2) and TRBJ1-4; no definite D call. CDR3 length: 13 residues. Between the trimmed V and J ends, which lost 1 base and 4 bases, there was a span of 4 bases. Germline loops: CDR1 LGHDT, CDR2 YNNKEL (reference sequence). CDR3 coding DNA: TGTGCCAGCAGCCAAGGAGGTAATGAAAAACTGTTTTTT. Amino acids: CASSQGGNEKLFF.

This rearrangement joins TRBV6-6 to TRBJ1-2; D remains ambiguous. In germline, CDR1 is MNHNY, CDR2 SVGAGI (reference sequence). V was trimmed by 0 bases and J by 6 bases, leaving 11 bases between them. CDR3 length equals 14 residues. In DNA form, the CDR3 reads TGTGCCAGCAGTTACTCGGGTGAGGTGAATGGCTACACCTTC. It translates to CASSYSGEVNGYTF.

The J gene is TRBJ2-5, the V gene TRBV28, with D possibly matching TRBD1 (6 bases). Trimming took 6 bases from V and 5 from J, leaving 10 bases between them. CDR3 size: 12 residues. The germline V gene encodes CDR1 MDHEN and CDR2 SYDVKM. The CDR3 DNA sequence: TGTGCCAGCAGCTGGGGGCGGGAGACCCAGTACTTC. Translated, it gives CASSWGRETQYF.

The CDR3 DNA reads TGTGCCAGCAGCTTAGTTGCGGGGGGCAACAATGAGCAGTTCTTC. Encoded protein: CASSLVAGGNNEQFF. The V call is TRBV7-2, the J call TRBJ2-1; 8 nucleotides align to TRBD2. This CDR3 has 15 residues. V was clipped by 1 base and J by 5 bases; unmatched bases: 4. Germline V gives CDR1 SGHTA, CDR2 FQGNSA.

The rearrangement joins TRBV19 to TRBJ1-5, with D uncertain. Germline CDR1 is LNHDA and CDR2 is SQIVND (reference sequence). The CDR3 is 15 amino acids. Trimming cost V 4 bases and J 5 bases, with 15 bases left between them. The CDR3 protein is CASSKSRVGYQPQHF. Written as DNA, the CDR3 is TGTGCCAGTAGTAAGTCAAGGGTGGGATATCAGCCCCAGCATTTT.

The J gene is TRBJ1-1, the V gene TRBV10-3, with a weak D call TRBD1 (6 bases). This CDR3 contains 14 residues. Germline CDR1 is ENHRY and CDR2 is SYGVKD. V was shortened by 8 bases and J by 5 bases, with 18 bases between the two germline ends. This CDR3 reads CAIRGPGAYTEAFF. CDR3 coding DNA: TGTGCCATCCGAGGACCAGGGGCATATACTGAAGCTTTCTTT.

J is TRBJ1-6 and V is TRBV6-1; no clear D gene. The germline V gene has CDR1 MNHNS and CDR2 SASEGT. The CDR3 contains 15 residues. V lost 3 bases and J 4 bases, leaving 10 bases between the germline ends. The CDR3: CASSERQTYNSPLHF. The CDR3 region has the DNA TGTGCCAGCAGTGAGAGGCAGACTTATAATTCACCCCTCCACTTT.

The chain couples TRBV2 to TRBJ1-4; D is unclear. CDR1 and CDR2 (germline): SNHLY, FYNNEI. CDR3 length equals 18 residues. V lost 3 bases to trimming and J lost 0 bases, with 17 bases between them. As DNA, the CDR3 is TGTGCCAGCAGTGACTCTGACTCGGCGGCGTCAACTAATGAAAAACTGTTTTTT. Translation: CASSDSDSAASTNEKLFF. Supplemented by reference TRBV2 and TRBJ1-4, the full variable domain reads EPEVTQTPSHQVTQMGQEVILRCVPISNHLYFYWYRQILGQKVEFLVSFYNNEISEKSEIFDDQFSVERPDGSNFTLKIRSTKLEDSAMYFCASSDSDSAASTNEKLFFGSGTQLSVL.

This sequence joins TRBV7-3 and TRBJ2-3; 9 nucleotides match TRBD2. Germline-derived CDR1 and CDR2 are SGHTA and FQGTGA. After removal of 2 bases from V and 1 base from J, the junction contained 4 bases not matched to a gene. The CDR3 totals 16 residues. The CDR3 DNA reads as TGTGCCAGCAGCTTATTGGTAGCGGGGGGCACAGATACGCAGTATTTT. It encodes CASSLLVAGGTDTQYF.

J is TRBJ1-4 and V is TRBV6-5, with a possible D match to TRBD1 (5 bases). Germline CDR1 reads MNHEY; CDR2 reads SVGAGI. The CDR3 has 13 amino acids. Trimming took off 11 bases at V and 8 bases at J, with 18 bases between the two ends. Here the CDR3 DNA reads TGTGCCGTTAATTGGGGACGAGGCGAAAAACTGTTTTTT. This translates into CAVNWGRGEKLFF.

Comment on this clone: Other nucleotide sequences from this sample produce the same CDR3. The V and J genes are TRBV5-1 and TRBJ1-5; 7 bases agree with TRBD1. V shed 3 bases and J 0 bases; nucleotides not matched to a gene: 3. The CDR3 covers 15 residues. Germline V gene sequence: CDR1 SGHRS, CDR2 YFSETQ. The CDR3 sequence is CASSSGTDSNQPQHF. The CDR3 bases are TGCGCCAGCAGCTCGGGGACAGATAGCAATCAGCCCCAGCATTTT.

This chain uses TRBV6-5 with TRBJ1-2; tentatively, D is TRBD1 (6 bases). The CDR3 is made up of 14 amino acids. Germline V gene lookup returns CDR1 MNHEY and CDR2 SVGAGI. Trimming left V 6 bases short and J 1 base short, with 12 bases between. The CDR3: CASRDTGINYGYTF. CDR3 DNA sequence: TGTGCCAGCAGAGACACAGGGATTAACTATGGCTACACCTTC.

V usage is TRBV10-3 and J usage is TRBJ2-1; 10 positions agree with TRBD2. CDR1 is ENHRY, CDR2 SYGVKD, per germline. The trim removed 0 bases at V and 7 bases at J, leaving 3 bases unmatched. This CDR3 contains 15 residues. The CDR3 DNA is TGTGCCATCAGTGAGTCGTCACTAGCGGGAAATGAGCAGTTCTTC. It translates to CAISESSLAGNEQFF.

Worth noting for this clone: Other DNA sequences within the sample encode an identical CDR3. The CDR3 bases are TGTGCCAGCAGCTTACAGGCGAACACTGAAGCTTTCTTT. Its protein is CASSLQANTEAFF. The rearrangement links TRBV7-3 to TRBJ1-1; no clear D. Germline V gene lookup returns CDR1 SGHTA and CDR2 FQGTGA. The CDR3 runs 13 residues. V was clipped by 2 bases and J by 1 base, with 5 bases between them.

V and J are TRBV29-1 and TRBJ2-3; D is ambiguous. The CDR3 consists of 10 residues. Trimming pared 5 bases from V and 5 bases from J, leaving 5 bases between. CDR1 is SQVTM and CDR2 is ANQGSEA in the germline V gene. Here the CDR3 reads CSVKLDTQYF. For the CDR3, the DNA is TGCAGCGTTAAACTAGATACGCAGTATTTT.

The V and J genes are TRBV28 and TRBJ1-3; D ambiguous. Germline CDR1 and CDR2: MDHEN and SYDVKM. This CDR3 is built from 16 residues. V lost 3 bases to trimming and J lost 0 bases, with 12 bases between them. The CDR3 loop reads CASSFPGYNSGNTIYF. In DNA form, the CDR3 reads TGTGCCAGCAGTTTTCCGGGTTATAACTCTGGAAACACCATATATTTT. Based on the CDR3 plus reference TRBV28 and TRBJ1-3, the full variable domain is DVKVTQSSRYLVKRTGEKVFLECVQDMDHENMFWYRQDPGLGLRLIYFSYDVKMKEKGDIPEGYSVSREKKERFSLILESASTNQTSMYLCASSFPGYNSGNTIYFGEGSWLTVV.

The V gene is TRBV19, the J gene TRBJ2-7; D is perhaps TRBD1 (6 bases). The CDR3 runs to 13 residues. The germline V gene encodes CDR1 LNHDA and CDR2 SQIVND (reference sequence). V lost 5 bases and J 3 bases, leaving 11 bases between the germline ends. The CDR3 loop is CASSSSTGYEQYF. The CDR3 region has the DNA TGTGCCAGTAGTTCATCGACAGGCTACGAGCAGTACTTC.